These 24 T cell receptor beta chains share one sample of origin, sequenced in a study of OX40 agonist ivuxolimab in advanced cancers. Sequencing was performed with immunoSEQ multiplex PCR; in TCRdb, only in-frame clones are kept and a portion is missing. The table lists approximately 58,000 clones, around nine tenths of them singletons. The source material was CD4+ or CD8+ T cells sorted from blood, sampled in a trial of the OX40 agonist ivuxolimab. These receptor sequences come from an adult with an advanced solid tumor such as melanoma, head and neck, liver or kidney cancer.

The V gene is TRBV5-6, the J gene TRBJ1-5; no definite D call. This CDR3 is 14 amino acids long. Per the germline V gene, CDR1 is SGHDT and CDR2 is YYEEEE. V lost 0 bases and J 2 bases, leaving 6 bases between the germline ends. CDR3 sequence (DNA): TGTGCCAGCAGCTTGGCACTCGGCAATCAGCCCCAGCATTTT. Translating it yields CASSLALGNQPQHF.

The rearrangement uses TRBV28 and TRBJ2-5; tentative D call: TRBD2 (6 bases). From germline, CDR1 is MDHEN and CDR2 SYDVKM. V dropped 6 bases and J dropped 1 base, with 12 bases sitting between them. The CDR3 length is 14 residues. The CDR3 DNA sequence: TGTGCCAGCAGGATTGGAGGGGCCCAAGAGACCCAGTACTTC. This codes for CASRIGGAQETQYF.

The V gene is TRBV28, the J gene TRBJ2-7, with 8 positions matching TRBD1. Losses at the gene ends were 7 bases for V and 8 bases for J; bases not matched to a gene: 19. The germline gives CDR1 MDHEN, CDR2 SYDVKM. There are 16 residues in the CDR3. CDR3 in DNA: TGTGCCAGCAAGACAGGGGCTGCTACGAGCCGAGGCAAGCAGTACTTC. Amino acid sequence: CASKTGAATSRGKQYF.

Only one count was recorded for this clone. The rearrangement links TRBV5-1 to TRBJ2-3, with 7 bases lining up with TRBD2. Germline CDR1 and CDR2: SGHRS and YFSETQ. The V gene end was trimmed by 3 bases and the J gene end by 4 bases; junction bases not matched to a gene: 8. The CDR3 consists of 15 residues. The CDR3 here is CASSYGGSGSDTQYF. CDR3 DNA: TGCGCCAGCAGCTACGGCGGGAGCGGCTCAGATACGCAGTATTTT.

The V and J genes are TRBV15 and TRBJ2-1, with TRBD2 matching over 11 bases. The length of the CDR3 is 15 residues. CDR1 and CDR2 (germline): LNHNV, YYDKDF (reference sequence). After removal of 9 bases from V and 6 bases from J, the junction contained 10 bases not matched to a gene. This CDR3 is CATNLAGGLGNEQFF. The DNA for the CDR3 is TGTGCCACTAACTTAGCGGGAGGGCTGGGCAATGAGCAGTTCTTC.

This clone has more than one count but fewer than ten. This rearrangement joins TRBV7-2 to TRBJ2-2; 8 bases are a match to TRBD2. Trimming at V came to 5 bases and at J to 7 bases, leaving 9 bases not matched to a gene. The CDR3 contains 15 residues. Germline V CDR1 and CDR2: SGHTA, FQGNSA. CDR3 coding DNA: TGTGCCAGCAGCCCCCCGGGACTAGAGGGCGGGGAGCTGTTTTTT. It specifies CASSPPGLEGGELFF.

The chain has TRBV5-6 and TRBJ2-2; TRBD1 aligns across 9 bases. This CDR3 has 18 residues. V lost 4 bases to trimming and J lost 7 bases; unmatched junction nucleotides: 17. In germline, CDR1 is SGHDT, CDR2 YYEEEE. The CDR3 here is CASSPAAPGQGHIGELFF. The CDR3 DNA follows: TGTGCCAGCAGCCCTGCCGCACCGGGACAGGGTCATATCGGGGAGCTGTTTTTT.

The genes are TRBV18 and TRBJ2-1; 8 bases line up with TRBD2. Germline assignment: CDR1 KGHSH and CDR2 LQKENI. This CDR3 spans 15 amino acids. Unmatched junction bases numbered 7, after V lost 5 bases and J lost 4 bases. CDR3 amino acids: CASSTREGGYNEQFF. In DNA, the CDR3 is TGTGCCAGCTCAACCCGGGAGGGAGGTTACAATGAGCAGTTCTTC.

This clone was seen just once. The chain is built from TRBV19 and TRBJ2-5, with D perhaps matching TRBD2 (6 bases). Germline V CDR1 and CDR2: LNHDA, SQIVND (reference sequence). V lost 7 bases, J lost 4 bases, and 13 bases lay in between. The length of the CDR3 is 13 residues. In DNA, the CDR3 is TGTGCCAGTATAGACGGGGGTGGAGAGACCCAGTACTTC. It translates to CASIDGGGETQYF.

The V and J genes are TRBV11-3 and TRBJ2-2; D gene unclear. Germline-derived CDR1 and CDR2 are SGHNT and YENEEA. V was trimmed by 5 bases and J by 6 bases, leaving 7 bases between them. This CDR3 comprises 12 residues. In nucleotides, the CDR3 is TGTGCCAGCAGCAACAGCCCCGGGGAGCTGTTTTTT. Amino acid sequence: CASSNSPGELFF.

The chain is built from TRBV7-9 and TRBJ2-3; no clear D. CDR1 SEHNR and CDR2 FQNEAQ come from the germline V gene (reference sequence). V lost 7 bases, J lost 9 bases, and 17 bases lay in between. The CDR3 spans 13 residues. Written as DNA, the CDR3 is TGTGCCAGCACCTCCTCGGGCCGATTGACGCAGTATTTT. This codes for CASTSSGRLTQYF.

The chain carries TRBV5-8 and TRBJ1-2; the D is unclear. The V gene's germline CDR1 is SGHTS and CDR2 YDEGEE. Trimming left V 1 base short and J 6 bases short, with 10 bases between. The CDR3 sequence is 13 residues long. The CDR3 loop is CASSLTNTDGYTF. The DNA of the CDR3 is TGTGCCAGCAGCTTGACGAACACCGATGGCTACACCTTC.

The CDR3 nucleotides read TGTGCCAGCATCGTACAGGGATACACCGGGGAGCTGTTTTTT. As protein: CASIVQGYTGELFF. The rearrangement links TRBV28 to TRBJ2-2; TRBD1 is a possible D gene (6 bases). Trimming stripped 7 bases from V and 3 bases from J, with 12 bases between. The length of the CDR3 is 14 residues. Germline V gene lookup returns CDR1 MDHEN and CDR2 SYDVKM. Based on the CDR3 plus reference TRBV28 and TRBJ2-2, the full variable domain is DVKVTQSSRYLVKRTGEKVFLECVQDMDHENMFWYRQDPGLGLRLIYFSYDVKMKEKGDIPEGYSVSREKKERFSLILESASTNQTSMYLCASIVQGYTGELFFGEGSRLTVL.

The chain recombines TRBV30 with TRBJ1-2; TRBD1 aligns across 7 bases. CDR1 and CDR2 from the germline V gene are GTSNPN and SVGIG (reference sequence). Trimming removed 1 base from V and 8 bases from J; junction bases left unmatched: 7. CDR3 length: 13 residues. CDR3 sequence reads: CAWSAQGRIGYTF. The CDR3 DNA reads as TGTGCCTGGAGTGCACAGGGGCGAATAGGCTACACCTTC.

This chain uses TRBV30 with TRBJ2-4, with TRBD2 matching 7 bases. The V segment lost 1 base and the J segment 9 bases; nucleotides outside the gene matches: 0. CDR3 length equals 11 residues. Germline V gives CDR1 GTSNPN, CDR2 SVGIG (reference sequence). The CDR3 sequence is CAWSGGGIQYF. CDR3 DNA: TGTGCCTGGAGTGGCGGGGGCATTCAGTACTTC.

The rearrangement uses TRBV11-1 and TRBJ2-7, with 8 positions matching TRBD2. The CDR3 consists of 14 residues. From germline, CDR1 is SGHAT and CDR2 FQDESV (reference sequence). Trimming cost V 5 bases and J 2 bases; bases outside gene matches: 5. The CDR3 sequence: CASSGASGPYEQYF. The CDR3 coding sequence is TGTGCCAGCAGCGGGGCTAGCGGGCCCTACGAGCAGTACTTC. The whole variable domain, filled in from reference TRBV11-1 and TRBJ2-7, reads EAEVAQSPRYKITEKSQAVAFWCDPISGHATLYWYRQILGQGPELLVQFQDESVVDDSQLPKDRFSAERLKGVDSTLKIQPAELGDSAMYLCASSGASGPYEQYFGPGTRLTVT.

The V and J genes are TRBV28 and TRBJ2-7; D might be TRBD1 (5 bases). Trimming stripped 4 bases from V and 4 bases from J, with 17 bases between. The germline V gene has CDR1 MDHEN and CDR2 SYDVKM. The CDR3 runs to 15 residues. Here the CDR3 DNA reads TGTGCCAGCAGTTCTATAAGGGGTCGGTCTTACGAGCAGTACTTC. This translates into CASSSIRGRSYEQYF.

For this clone: Its ends do not fully match the called genes, so a read error is possible. V gene TRBV9 combines with J gene TRBJ2-3; TRBD1 might be the D (6 bases). The CDR3 runs 12 residues. Germline CDR1 and CDR2: SGDLS and YYNGEE. The CDR3 bases are TGTGCCAGCAGCAGGGAGACAGGTACGCAGTATTTT. It is translated as CASSRETGTQYF.

This clone showed up just once. The chain combines TRBV7-9 with TRBJ2-1, with D tentatively TRBD1 (5 bases). This CDR3 is built from 18 residues. V lost 0 bases and J lost 3, with 18 bases in between. CDR1 and CDR2 from the germline V gene are SEHNR and FQNEAQ (reference sequence). CDR3: CASSLAFSTIRGYNEQFF. CDR3 DNA sequence: TGTGCCAGCAGCTTAGCGTTTAGTACTATAAGGGGCTACAATGAGCAGTTCTTC. Variable domain in full (rest from reference TRBV7-9 and TRBJ2-1): DTGVSQNPRHKITKRGQNVTFRCDPISEHNRLYWYRQTLGQGPEFLTYFQNEAQLEKSRLLSDRFSAERPKGSFSTLEIQRTEQGDSAMYLCASSLAFSTIRGYNEQFFGPGTRLTVL.

The V gene is TRBV15, the J gene TRBJ1-4; 8 nucleotides match TRBD1. Germline trimming cut 5 bases from V and 8 bases from J; bases unmatched to any gene: 7. Per the germline V gene, CDR1 is LNHNV and CDR2 is YYDKDF (reference sequence). CDR3 length equals 14 residues. CDR3 DNA sequence: TGTGCCACCAGCCTTAACAGGGGGAGGGAAAAACTGTTTTTT. It yields the protein CATSLNRGREKLFF.

The sample holds one count of this clone. V is TRBV6-4 and J is TRBJ2-7; possibly TRBD2 for D (7 bases). V shed 2 bases and J shed 11 bases, with 13 bases lying between them. CDR1 is MRHNA and CDR2 is SNTAGT in the germline V gene. The CDR3 is 12 residues long. DNA for the CDR3: TGTGCCAGCAGTGACCCTGAGGGGGGGGAGTACTTC. Translation gives CASSDPEGGEYF.

The chain couples TRBV6-4 to TRBJ2-5; D assignment may be TRBD1 or TRBD2 (5 bases each). The CDR3 runs 16 residues. V dropped 6 bases and J dropped 5 bases, with 22 bases sitting between them. Germline V gene lookup returns CDR1 MRHNA and CDR2 SNTAGT. CDR3 region: CASRPGLASAWETQYF. The DNA for the CDR3 is TGTGCCAGCAGGCCAGGGCTAGCTTCGGCGTGGGAGACCCAGTACTTC.

V and J are TRBV12-5 and TRBJ2-5; TRBD1 matches at 7 bases. Trimming took 11 bases from V and 5 from J; bases not matched to a gene: 8. The V gene's germline CDR1 is LGHNT and CDR2 FRNRAP. This CDR3 contains 12 residues. The CDR3 sequence: CASHGTDETQYF. For the CDR3, the DNA is TGTGCTTCCCACGGGACAGATGAGACCCAGTACTTC.

This clone was detected a few times. The V call is TRBV30, the J call TRBJ2-1; 9 nucleotides line up with TRBD2. Losses at the gene ends were 0 bases for V and 12 bases for J; bases not matched to a gene: 12. Germline V gene data show CDR1 as GTSNPN and CDR2 as SVGIG (reference sequence). The length of the CDR3 is 15 residues. The CDR3 DNA reads TGTGCCTGGAGTGTAAAAACTAGCGGGTCAATGGTGCAGTTCTTC. Amino acids: CAWSVKTSGSMVQFF.